This TCR beta chain was identified during a study of blood T cell repertoires in COVID-19. TCRdb keeps only in-frame clones here, not all; method: immunoSEQ multiplex PCR. The sample lists 200,000 to 300,000 clones; approximately 90% were seen once. The origin of this receptor is a middle-aged woman with acute or convalescent COVID-19. The specimen was peripheral blood.

CDR3 sequence: CASSQDLGEDTEAFF. CDR3 bases: TGCGCCAGCAGCCAAGATCTGGGGGAGGACACTGAAGCTTTCTTT. The chain uses TRBV4-1 and TRBJ1-1, with a possible D match to TRBD1 (5 bases). The germline V and J ends were trimmed by 0 bases and 3 bases, with 11 bases remaining between them. The CDR3 is 15 amino acids. CDR1 and CDR2 (germline): MGHRA, YSYEKL.